This T cell receptor beta chain originates from a study of blood T cells in healthy people across ages. The draw of peripheral blood yielded around 10 milliliters from each donor. Sample-barcoded 5' priming and a J-beta primer mix drove a second PCR of roughly 7 to 11 cycles. Each cDNA molecule was tagged by a template-switch adaptor that had 12 random nucleotides. TCRdb fed the 5' RACE reads into MiXCR, producing one record per CDR3 protein. The table includes about 1.8 million distinct CDR3 sequences, around 48% detected once. The sequence was obtained from a woman aged 40 to 49 in good health. What was sequenced was blood.

The CDR3 coding sequence is TGTGCCAGCTCACCAAAGGGGGTCCCTTACGAGCAGTACTTC. It codes for CASSPKGVPYEQYF. This chain uses TRBV18 with TRBJ2-7; a possible D gene is TRBD1 (6 bases). Per germline, CDR1 KGHSH and CDR2 LQKENI. V lost 2 bases and J 4 bases, leaving 12 bases between the germline ends. The CDR3 sequence is 14 residues long.